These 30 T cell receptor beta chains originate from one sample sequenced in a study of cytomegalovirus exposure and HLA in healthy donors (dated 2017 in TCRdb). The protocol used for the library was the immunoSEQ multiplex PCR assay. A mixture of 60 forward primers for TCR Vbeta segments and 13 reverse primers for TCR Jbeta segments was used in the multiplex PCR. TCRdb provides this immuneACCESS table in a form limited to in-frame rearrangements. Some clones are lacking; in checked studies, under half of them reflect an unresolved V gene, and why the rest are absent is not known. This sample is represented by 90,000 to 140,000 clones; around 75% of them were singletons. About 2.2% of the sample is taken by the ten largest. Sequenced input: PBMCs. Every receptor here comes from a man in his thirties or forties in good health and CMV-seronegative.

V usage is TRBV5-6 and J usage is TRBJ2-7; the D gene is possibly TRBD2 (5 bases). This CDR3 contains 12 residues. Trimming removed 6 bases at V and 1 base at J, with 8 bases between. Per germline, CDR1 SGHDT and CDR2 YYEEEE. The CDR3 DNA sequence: TGTGCCAGCACGCGCGGGTCCTACGAGCAGTACTTC. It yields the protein CASTRGSYEQYF. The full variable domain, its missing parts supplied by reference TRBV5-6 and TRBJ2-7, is DAGVTQSPTHLIKTRGQQVTLRCSPKSGHDTVSWYQQALGQGPQFIFQYYEEEERQRGNFPDRFSGHQFPNYSSELNVNALLLGDSALYLCASTRGSYEQYFGPGTRLTVT.

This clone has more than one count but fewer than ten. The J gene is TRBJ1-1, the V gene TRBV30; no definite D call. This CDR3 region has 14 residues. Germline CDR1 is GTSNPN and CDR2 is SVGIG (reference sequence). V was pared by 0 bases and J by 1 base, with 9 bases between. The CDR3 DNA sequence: TGTGCCTGGAGTGTGGGCGCGGGGAACACTGAAGCTTTCTTT. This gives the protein CAWSVGAGNTEAFF. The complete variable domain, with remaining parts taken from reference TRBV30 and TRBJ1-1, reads SQTIHQWPATLVQPVGSPLSLECTVEGTSNPNLYWYRQAAGRGLQLLFYSVGIGQISSEVPQNLSASRPQDRQFILSSKKLLLSDSGFYLCAWSVGAGNTEAFFGQGTRLTVV.

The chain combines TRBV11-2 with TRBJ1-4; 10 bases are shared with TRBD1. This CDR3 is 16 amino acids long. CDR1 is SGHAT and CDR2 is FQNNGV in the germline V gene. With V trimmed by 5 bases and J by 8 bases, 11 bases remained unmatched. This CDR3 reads CASSPLSGQGGEKLFF. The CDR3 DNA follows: TGTGCCAGCAGCCCACTTTCCGGACAGGGGGGGGAAAAACTGTTTTTT.

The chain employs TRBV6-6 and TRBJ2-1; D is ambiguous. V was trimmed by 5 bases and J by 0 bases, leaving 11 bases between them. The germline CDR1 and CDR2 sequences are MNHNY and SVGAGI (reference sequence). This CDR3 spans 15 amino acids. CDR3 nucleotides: TGTGCCAGCAGTCTTGACAAGAGCTCCTACAATGAGCAGTTCTTC. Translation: CASSLDKSSYNEQFF.

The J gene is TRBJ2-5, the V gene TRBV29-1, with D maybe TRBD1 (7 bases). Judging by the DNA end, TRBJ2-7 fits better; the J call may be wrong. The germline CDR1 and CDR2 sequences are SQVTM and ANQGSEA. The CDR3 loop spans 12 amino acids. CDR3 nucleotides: TGCAGCGTCCGGGGGACAGTCTACGAGCAGTACTTC. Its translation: CSVRGTVYEQYF.

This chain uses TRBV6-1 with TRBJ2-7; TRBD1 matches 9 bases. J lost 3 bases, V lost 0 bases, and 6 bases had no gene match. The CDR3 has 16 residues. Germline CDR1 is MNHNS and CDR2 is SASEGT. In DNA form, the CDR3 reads TGTGCCAGCAGTGAAGCGGGGGGACAGGGTATCTACGAGCAGTACTTC. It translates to CASSEAGGQGIYEQYF.

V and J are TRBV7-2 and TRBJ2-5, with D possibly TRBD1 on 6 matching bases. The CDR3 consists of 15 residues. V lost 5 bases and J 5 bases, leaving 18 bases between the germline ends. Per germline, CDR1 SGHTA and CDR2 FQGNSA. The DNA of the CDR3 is TGTGCCAGCAGCCCGTCAGGGGAAATCGGCGAGACCCAGTACTTC. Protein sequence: CASSPSGEIGETQYF.

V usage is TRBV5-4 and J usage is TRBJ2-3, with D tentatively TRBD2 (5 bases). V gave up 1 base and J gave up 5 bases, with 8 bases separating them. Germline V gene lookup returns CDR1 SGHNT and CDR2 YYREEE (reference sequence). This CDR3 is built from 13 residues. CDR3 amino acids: CASSLQAGDTQYF. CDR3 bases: TGTGCCAGCAGCTTGCAGGCGGGAGATACGCAGTATTTT.

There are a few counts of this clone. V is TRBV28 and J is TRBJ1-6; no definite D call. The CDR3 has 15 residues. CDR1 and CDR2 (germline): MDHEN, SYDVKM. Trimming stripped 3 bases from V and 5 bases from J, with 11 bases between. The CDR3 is CASSLAASNNSPLHF. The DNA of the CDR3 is TGTGCCAGCAGTTTGGCGGCCAGTAATAATTCACCCCTCCACTTT.

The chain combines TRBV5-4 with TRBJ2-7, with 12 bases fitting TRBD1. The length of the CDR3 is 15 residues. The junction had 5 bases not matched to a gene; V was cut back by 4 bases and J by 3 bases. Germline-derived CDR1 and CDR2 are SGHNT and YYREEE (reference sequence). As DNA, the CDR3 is TGTGCCAGCAGCCGGGGACAGGGGGCATTCTACGAGCAGTACTTC. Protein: CASSRGQGAFYEQYF.

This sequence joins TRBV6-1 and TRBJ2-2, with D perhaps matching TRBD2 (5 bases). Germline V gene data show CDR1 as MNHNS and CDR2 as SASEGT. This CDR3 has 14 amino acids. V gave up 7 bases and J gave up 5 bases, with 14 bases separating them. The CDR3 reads CASKPAAETGELFF. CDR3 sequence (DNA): TGTGCCAGCAAACCGGCAGCGGAAACCGGGGAGCTGTTTTTT.

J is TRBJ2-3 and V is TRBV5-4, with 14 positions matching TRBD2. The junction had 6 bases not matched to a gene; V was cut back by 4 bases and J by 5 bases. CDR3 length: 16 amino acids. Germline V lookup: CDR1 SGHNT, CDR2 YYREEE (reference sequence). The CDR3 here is CASSPGGTSGGDTQYF. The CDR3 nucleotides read TGTGCCAGCAGCCCCGGCGGGACTAGCGGGGGAGATACGCAGTATTTT.

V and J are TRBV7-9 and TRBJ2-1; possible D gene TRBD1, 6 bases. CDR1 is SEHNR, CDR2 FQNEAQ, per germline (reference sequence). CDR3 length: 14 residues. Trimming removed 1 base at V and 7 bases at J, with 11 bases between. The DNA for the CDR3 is TGTGCCAGCAGCTTAGACCCAGGGGTGAATGAGCAGTTCTTC. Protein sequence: CASSLDPGVNEQFF.

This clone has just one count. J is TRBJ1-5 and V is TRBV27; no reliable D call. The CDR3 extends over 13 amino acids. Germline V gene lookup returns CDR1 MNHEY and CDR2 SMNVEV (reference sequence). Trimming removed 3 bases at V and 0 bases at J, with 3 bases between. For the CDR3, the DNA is TGTGCCAGCAGTTTCAATAGCAATCAGCCCCAGCATTTT. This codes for CASSFNSNQPQHF.

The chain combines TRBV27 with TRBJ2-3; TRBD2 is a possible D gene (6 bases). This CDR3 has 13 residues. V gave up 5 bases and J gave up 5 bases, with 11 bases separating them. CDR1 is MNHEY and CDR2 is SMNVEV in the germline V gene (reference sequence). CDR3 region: CASSPLGGDTQYF. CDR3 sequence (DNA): TGTGCCAGCAGTCCTCTGGGGGGAGATACGCAGTATTTT.

CDR3 protein: CASSALAVNEQFF. In DNA form, the CDR3 reads TGTGCCAGCAGTGCTCTAGCGGTGAATGAGCAGTTCTTC. The chain joins TRBV2 to TRBJ2-1, with 7 bases fitting TRBD2. With 4 bases clipped from V and 7 bases from J, the junction kept 4 bases outside the gene matches. The CDR3 length is 13 residues. Per the germline V gene, CDR1 is SNHLY and CDR2 is FYNNEI.

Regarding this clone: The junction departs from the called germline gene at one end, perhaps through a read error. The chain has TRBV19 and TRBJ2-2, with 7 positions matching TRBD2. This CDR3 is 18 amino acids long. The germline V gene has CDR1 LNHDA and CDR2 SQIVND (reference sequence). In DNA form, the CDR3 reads TGTGCCAGTAGTCTAGAGGTGGGGCGGGAGTGGGGCACCGGGGAGCTGTTTTTT. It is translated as CASSLEVGREWGTGELFF.

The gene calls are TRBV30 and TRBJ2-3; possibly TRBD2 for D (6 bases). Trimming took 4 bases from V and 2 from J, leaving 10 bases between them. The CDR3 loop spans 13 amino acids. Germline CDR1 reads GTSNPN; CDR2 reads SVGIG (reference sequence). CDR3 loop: CAWTRGITDTQYF. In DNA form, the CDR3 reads TGTGCCTGGACCCGGGGGATCACAGATACGCAGTATTTT. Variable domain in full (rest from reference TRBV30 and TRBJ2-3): SQTIHQWPATLVQPVGSPLSLECTVEGTSNPNLYWYRQAAGRGLQLLFYSVGIGQISSEVPQNLSASRPQDRQFILSSKKLLLSDSGFYLCAWTRGITDTQYFGPGTRLTVL.

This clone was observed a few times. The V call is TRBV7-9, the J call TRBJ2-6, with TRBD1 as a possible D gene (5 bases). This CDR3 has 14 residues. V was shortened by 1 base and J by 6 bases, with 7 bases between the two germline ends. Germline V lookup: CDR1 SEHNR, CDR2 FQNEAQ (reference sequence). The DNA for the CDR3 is TGTGCCAGCAGCTTAGTACAGGAGGCCAACGTCCTGACTTTC. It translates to CASSLVQEANVLTF.

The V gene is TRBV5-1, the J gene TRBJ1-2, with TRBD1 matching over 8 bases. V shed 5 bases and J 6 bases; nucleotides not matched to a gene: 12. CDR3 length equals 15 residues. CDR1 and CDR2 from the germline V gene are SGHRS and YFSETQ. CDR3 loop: CASSDQGAWEDGYTF. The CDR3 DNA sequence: TGCGCCAGCAGTGACCAGGGGGCCTGGGAGGATGGCTACACCTTC.

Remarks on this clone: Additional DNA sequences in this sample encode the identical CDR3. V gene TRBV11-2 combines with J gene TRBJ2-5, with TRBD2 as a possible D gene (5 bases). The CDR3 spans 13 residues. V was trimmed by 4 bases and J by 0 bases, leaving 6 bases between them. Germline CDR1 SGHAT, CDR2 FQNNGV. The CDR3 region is CASSSGYQETQYF. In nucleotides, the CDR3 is TGTGCCAGCAGCTCGGGGTACCAAGAGACCCAGTACTTC.

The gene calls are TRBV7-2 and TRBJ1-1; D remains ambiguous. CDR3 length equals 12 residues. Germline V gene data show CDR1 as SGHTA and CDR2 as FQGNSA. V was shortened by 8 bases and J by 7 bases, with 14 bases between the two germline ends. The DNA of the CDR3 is TGTGCCAGCGGCCCCCAGGCGAGTGAAGCTTTCTTT. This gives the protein CASGPQASEAFF.

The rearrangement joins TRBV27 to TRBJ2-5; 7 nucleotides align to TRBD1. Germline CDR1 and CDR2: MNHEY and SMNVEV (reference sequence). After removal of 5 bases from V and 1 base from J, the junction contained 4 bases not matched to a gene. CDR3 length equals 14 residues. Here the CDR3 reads CASSPGDSQETQYF. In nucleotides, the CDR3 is TGTGCCAGCAGTCCCGGGGACAGCCAAGAGACCCAGTACTTC.

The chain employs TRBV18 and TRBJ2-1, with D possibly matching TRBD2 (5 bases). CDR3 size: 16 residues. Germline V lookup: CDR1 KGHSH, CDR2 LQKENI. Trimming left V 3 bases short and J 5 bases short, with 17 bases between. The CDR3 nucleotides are TGTGCCAGCTCACCGGGGAGAGGGTCCACGGACAATGAGCAGTTCTTC. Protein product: CASSPGRGSTDNEQFF.

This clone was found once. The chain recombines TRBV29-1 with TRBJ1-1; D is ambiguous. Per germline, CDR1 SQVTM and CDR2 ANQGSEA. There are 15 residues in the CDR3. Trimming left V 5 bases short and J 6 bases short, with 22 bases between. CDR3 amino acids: CSVIIAQMNAAEAFF. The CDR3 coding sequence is TGCAGCGTTATAATTGCACAGATGAATGCCGCTGAAGCTTTCTTT.

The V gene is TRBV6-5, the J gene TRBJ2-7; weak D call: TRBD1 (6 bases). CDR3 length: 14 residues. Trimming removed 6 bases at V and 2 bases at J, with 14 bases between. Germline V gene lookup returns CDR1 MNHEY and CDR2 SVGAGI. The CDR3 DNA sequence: TGTGCCAGCAGAACGACAGGTAAACCCTACGAGCAGTACTTC. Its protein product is CASRTTGKPYEQYF.

The chain's CDR3 is CATTKGQNTEAFF. The DNA of the CDR3 is TGTGCCACCACGAAAGGACAGAACACTGAAGCTTTCTTT. The chain combines TRBV5-8 with TRBJ1-1; weak D call: TRBD1 (5 bases). The CDR3 runs 13 residues. Germline V lookup: CDR1 SGHTS, CDR2 YDEGEE. Between the trimmed V and J ends, which lost 9 bases and 1 base, there was a span of 13 bases.

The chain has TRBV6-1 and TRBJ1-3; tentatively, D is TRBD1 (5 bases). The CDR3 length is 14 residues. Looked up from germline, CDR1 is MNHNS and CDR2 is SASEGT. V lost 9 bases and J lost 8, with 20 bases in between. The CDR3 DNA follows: TGTGCCAGTGCATCGCCCCGCGGAGGGGACACCATATATTTT. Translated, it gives CASASPRGGDTIYF.

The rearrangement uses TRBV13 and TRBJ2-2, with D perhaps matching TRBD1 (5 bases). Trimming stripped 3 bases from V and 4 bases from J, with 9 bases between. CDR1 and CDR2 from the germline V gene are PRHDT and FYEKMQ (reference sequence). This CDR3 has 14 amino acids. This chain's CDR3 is CASSFTGFTGELFF. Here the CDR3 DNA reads TGTGCCAGCAGCTTTACAGGATTCACCGGGGAGCTGTTTTTT. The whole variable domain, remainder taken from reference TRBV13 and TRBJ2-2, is AAGVIQSPRHLIKEKRETATLKCYPIPRHDTVYWYQQGPGQDPQFLISFYEKMQSDKGSIPDRFSAQQFSDYHSELNMSSLELGDSALYFCASSFTGFTGELFFGEGSRLTVL.

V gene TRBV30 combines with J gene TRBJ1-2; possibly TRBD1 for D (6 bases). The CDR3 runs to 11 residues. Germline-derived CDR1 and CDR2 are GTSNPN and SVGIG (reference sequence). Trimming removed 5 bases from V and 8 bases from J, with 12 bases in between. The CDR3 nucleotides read TGTGCCTGGGGAACAGGGAACGGCTACACCTTC. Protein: CAWGTGNGYTF.